This T cell receptor beta chain was sequenced in a study of tumor and adjacent non-tumor tissue in lung cancer (dated by TCRdb to 2017 to 2018). In the study overall: Of the cohort, around eleven patients had adenocarcinoma, 2 had squamous cell carcinoma and 1 had small cell lung cancer. Ages among the 15 or so patients ranged from about 31 to 76 years, there were roughly 10 men and 5 women, and disease was at TNM stage I to III. In total, sequencing yielded 125,075,908 productive TCRbeta reads, which works out to an average of about 3.9 million reads per sample. The study compared bulk TCRbeta repertoires from lung tumor tissue and matched distant non-tumor lung tissue of some 16 lung cancer patients. Some 30 paired specimens, one tumor and one normal lung sample per patient, were profiled by TCRbeta CDR3 sequencing.

The library was generated by multiplex PCR. TCRdb records Illumina HiSeq 2500 as the sequencer. TCRbeta libraries were constructed through three rounds of nested PCR with primers (Table S4) according to protocols modified from ARM-PCR. PCR products of 200-500 bp were gel-excised and purified with the QIAquick gel extraction kit before sequencing. The authors' analysis ran thus. Reads were cleaned with Trimmomatic, merged with FLASH into complete CDR3 sequences, and assigned to V(D)J germline segments with MiTCR. VDJtools was used to compute clonal diversity as the inverse Simpson's index. In-frame sequences without a premature stop codon were defined as productive reads. TCRdb trimmed the raw reads at Q25, called clones with MiXCR and kept productive beta chains. Every entry covers one CDR3 protein and lists the most common genes and DNA from its rows. What appears here as the V and J calls and clone size reflects TCRdb's work, not the paper's. The sample contains 120,000 or so distinct CDR3 sequences, over 75% of them found a single time. The ten largest clonotypes hold approximately 22% of the sample.

RNA was isolated from bulk unsorted tissue, and RNA quality was assessed with a NanoDrop ND-1000 and an Agilent 2100. Newly diagnosed lung cancer patients without prior chemotherapy who had been admitted for thoracic surgery in China between August and November 2014 were enrolled as donors. Patients who had received previous radiotherapy or chemotherapy, or who had another concurrent cancer, were excluded from the study. Surgical tissue pieces of 1-2 cm3 were preserved in RNAlater solution and stored at -80 °C until use. Overall results and qualifications from the work: Younger patients had significantly higher TCR diversity, and higher tumor TCR diversity was associated with shorter overall and disease-free survival. Tumor tissue showed significantly higher TCR diversity (inverse Simpson) than normal lung tissue, at around 450 vs 150 (P = 0.0075, Mann-Whitney U test). The top 100 clones made up a significantly larger cumulative share of the repertoire in normal lung than in tumor tissue. Only about 15 patients were included in the cohort, and the need for larger samples and more detailed clinical data was noted by the authors. Because peripheral blood was not sequenced, the blood TCRbeta repertoires of the lung cancer patients in the study went unexamined. The methods do not name the sequencing platform or mention unique molecular identifiers.

As concerns this clonotype: No cognate antigen has been identified for it. One end of the junction varies from germline; a read error may be responsible.

The sample was lung tumor tissue. This sequence originates from a man aged 65 to 79 with non-small cell lung cancer.

CDR3 sequence: CASIQGDYERYF. The base sequence is TGTGCCAGCATCCAGGGAGACTACGAGCGGTACTTC. The V gene is TRBV4-2 and the J gene is TRBJ2-7; the D gene is tentatively TRBD1 or TRBD2, each matching 5 bases. From the germline V gene, CDR1 is LGHNA and CDR2 is YNFKEQ. Spanning cysteine to phenylalanine, the CDR3 consists of 12 amino acids. Only the CDR3 part of the read is kept: 36 bases, read in frame from the first base.